A single sample gave rise to the 7 T cell receptor beta chains below, sequenced in a study of T cell responses to AZD1222 COVID-19 vaccine. The table came from immunoSEQ multiplex PCR; TCRdb's copy has only in-frame clones and leaves some out. The sample shows 100,000 to 120,000 clones, around 80% of them seen only once. This sample comprised peripheral blood, obtained on day 0 of AZD1222 vaccination. These receptors were collected from an adult in good health.

The J gene is TRBJ1-1, the V gene TRBV5-1, with D maybe TRBD1 (5 bases). V was shortened by 2 bases and J by 0 bases, with 11 bases between the two germline ends. CDR3 length equals 15 residues. Germline CDR1 is SGHRS and CDR2 is YFSETQ. CDR3 nucleotide sequence: TGCGCCAGCAGCTTCCGGTGGGGGATGAACACTGAAGCTTTCTTT. Translated, it gives CASSFRWGMNTEAFF.

The chain is built from TRBV19 and TRBJ1-5; D ambiguous. V was pared by 3 bases and J by 4 bases, with 7 bases between. The germline gives CDR1 LNHDA, CDR2 SQIVND (reference sequence). The CDR3 runs to 13 residues. The CDR3 DNA sequence: TGTGCCAGTAGTATTAACGGGAATCAGCCCCAGCATTTT. This gives the protein CASSINGNQPQHF.

This clone came up a few times. In DNA form, the CDR3 reads TGTGCCAGCAGCTCTAGCGGGTTATTGCAAGAGACCCAGTACTTC. Amino acid sequence: CASSSSGLLQETQYF. This chain links TRBV28 with TRBJ2-5; 8 bases are a match to TRBD2. V lost 6 bases and J lost 2; bases outside the gene matches: 8. The V gene's germline CDR1 is MDHEN and CDR2 SYDVKM. CDR3 length equals 15 residues.

The chain couples TRBV7-9 to TRBJ1-4; TRBD1 might be the D (5 bases). There are 12 residues in the CDR3. The V gene lost 5 bases and the J gene lost 6 bases, with 7 bases spanning the gap. Germline V CDR1 and CDR2: SEHNR, FQNEAQ (reference sequence). CDR3 in DNA: TGTGCCAGCAGCAGGGACTATGAAAAACTGTTTTTT. Protein product: CASSRDYEKLFF.

The J gene is TRBJ2-7, the V gene TRBV19, with 7 bases that match TRBD1. The CDR3 extends over 14 amino acids. The V gene end was trimmed by 3 bases and the J gene end by 0 bases; junction bases not matched to a gene: 2. Germline V gene lookup returns CDR1 LNHDA and CDR2 SQIVND (reference sequence). CDR3 nucleotide sequence: TGTGCCAGTAGTATGGGACAGACCTCCTACGAGCAGTACTTC. This gives the protein CASSMGQTSYEQYF.

J is TRBJ2-7 and V is TRBV6-5; D unresolved. CDR1 is MNHEY, CDR2 SVGAGI, per germline. This CDR3 has 12 residues. Deletions cut 6 bases from V and 2 bases from J, with 8 bases between. CDR3: CASRRVAYEQYF. The DNA for the CDR3 is TGTGCCAGCAGGCGAGTTGCCTACGAGCAGTACTTC.

The genes are TRBV9 and TRBJ1-3; D gene ambiguous. CDR1 and CDR2 (germline): SGDLS, YYNGEE. Trimming removed 0 bases from V and 1 base from J, with 5 bases in between. The CDR3 covers 14 residues. The CDR3 sequence: CASSVAGSGNTIYF. CDR3 in DNA: TGTGCCAGCAGCGTAGCAGGTTCTGGAAACACCATATATTTT.